This TCR beta chain was captured in a study of a mutant IDH1 vaccine in newly diagnosed glioma. Across the study: Of treated patients, around 60% were men and roughly 38% women, averaging around 44 years. Radiotherapy, temozolomide, or both had been given previously, and both were given to most.

General observations from the study: Top peripheral T cell clonotype shifts appeared unrelated to pseudoprogression.

The time point denotes: baseline, week 1 (first vaccination visit). The sample's treatment: pre-vaccination baseline after standard-of-care therapy. The donors' diagnosis was new WHO grade 3 or 4 astrocytoma that was IDH1-mutant and ATRX-lost. Data came from immunoSEQ multiplex PCR; TCRdb stores just in-frame clones and leaves some out. Of approximately 54,000 clones in the sample, 70% to 90% were seen once. Worth noting for this clone: Its specificity is not known.

The germline V gene has CDR1 SEHNR and CDR2 FQNEAQ (reference sequence). The CDR3 loop spans 13 amino acids. V was cut by 5 bases and J by 6 bases, with 12 bases left in between. The source was PBMCs, collected from a glioma patient treated with radiotherapy, temozolomide or both. This chain uses TRBV7-9 with TRBJ2-3, with a possible D match to TRBD2 (6 bases). This clonotype originated in a man aged 18 to 35 with glioma. The CDR3 region is CASSPWGEDTQYF. CDR3 DNA: TGTGCCAGCAGCCCATGGGGGGAGGATACGCAGTATTTT.